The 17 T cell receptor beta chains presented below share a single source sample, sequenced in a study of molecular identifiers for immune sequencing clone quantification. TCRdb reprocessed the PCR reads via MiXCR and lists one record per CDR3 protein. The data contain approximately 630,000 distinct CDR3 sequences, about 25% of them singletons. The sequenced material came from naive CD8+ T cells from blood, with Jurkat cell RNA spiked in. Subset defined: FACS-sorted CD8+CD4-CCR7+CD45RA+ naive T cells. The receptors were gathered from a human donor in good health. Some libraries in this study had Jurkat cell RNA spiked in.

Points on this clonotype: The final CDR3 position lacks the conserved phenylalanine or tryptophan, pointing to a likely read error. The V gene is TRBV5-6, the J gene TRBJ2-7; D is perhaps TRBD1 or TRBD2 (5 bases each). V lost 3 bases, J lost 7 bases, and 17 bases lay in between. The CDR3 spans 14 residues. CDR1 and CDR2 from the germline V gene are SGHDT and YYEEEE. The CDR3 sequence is CASSWGNTAGEQYL. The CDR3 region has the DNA TGTGCCAGCAGCTGGGGGAACACAGCAGGGGAGCAGTACCTC.

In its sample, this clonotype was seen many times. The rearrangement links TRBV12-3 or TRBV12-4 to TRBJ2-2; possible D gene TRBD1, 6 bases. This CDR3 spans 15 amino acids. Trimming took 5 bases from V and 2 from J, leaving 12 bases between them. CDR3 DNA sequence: TGTGCCAGCAGTCTCGGGACACCCAACACCGGGGAGCTGTTTTTT. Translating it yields CASSLGTPNTGELFF.

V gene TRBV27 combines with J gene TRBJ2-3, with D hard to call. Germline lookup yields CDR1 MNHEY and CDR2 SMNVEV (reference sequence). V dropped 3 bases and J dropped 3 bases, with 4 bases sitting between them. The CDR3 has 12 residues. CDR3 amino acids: CASSFETDTQYF. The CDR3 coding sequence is TGTGCCAGCAGTTTTGAGACAGATACGCAGTATTTT.

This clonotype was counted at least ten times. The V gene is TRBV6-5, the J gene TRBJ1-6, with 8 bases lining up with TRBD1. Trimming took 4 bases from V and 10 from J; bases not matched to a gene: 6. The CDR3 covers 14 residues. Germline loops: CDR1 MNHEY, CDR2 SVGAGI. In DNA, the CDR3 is TGTGCCAGCAGTTCGGACAGGGCGGGATCACCCCTCCACTTT. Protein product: CASSSDRAGSPLHF.

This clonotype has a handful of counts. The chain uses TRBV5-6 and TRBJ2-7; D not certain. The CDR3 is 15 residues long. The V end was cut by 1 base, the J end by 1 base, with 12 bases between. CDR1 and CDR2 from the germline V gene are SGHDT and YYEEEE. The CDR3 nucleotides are TGTGCCAGCAGCTTGTCGCCCTCAGCATCCTACGAGCAGTACTTC. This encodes CASSLSPSASYEQYF.

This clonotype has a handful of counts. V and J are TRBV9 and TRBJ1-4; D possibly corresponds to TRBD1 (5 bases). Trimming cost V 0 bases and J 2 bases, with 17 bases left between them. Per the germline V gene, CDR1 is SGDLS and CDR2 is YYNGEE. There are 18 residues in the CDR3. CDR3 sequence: CASSVGLGEVLTNEKLFF. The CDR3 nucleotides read TGTGCCAGCAGCGTAGGATTGGGGGAAGTATTGACTAATGAAAAACTGTTTTTT.

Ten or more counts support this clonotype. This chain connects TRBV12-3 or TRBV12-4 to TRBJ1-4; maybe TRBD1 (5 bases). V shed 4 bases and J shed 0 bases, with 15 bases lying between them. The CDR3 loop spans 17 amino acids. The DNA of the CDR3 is TGTGCCAGCAGTTCTGGGGACCGGGACCCAACTAATGAAAAACTGTTTTTT. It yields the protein CASSSGDRDPTNEKLFF.

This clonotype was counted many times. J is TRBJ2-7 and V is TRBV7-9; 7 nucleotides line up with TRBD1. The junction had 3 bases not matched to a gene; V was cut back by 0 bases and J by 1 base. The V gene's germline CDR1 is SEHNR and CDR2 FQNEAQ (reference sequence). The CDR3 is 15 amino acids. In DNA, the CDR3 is TGTGCCAGCAGCTTAGCAGGGGGCGGTTCCTACGAGCAGTACTTC. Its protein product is CASSLAGGGSYEQYF.

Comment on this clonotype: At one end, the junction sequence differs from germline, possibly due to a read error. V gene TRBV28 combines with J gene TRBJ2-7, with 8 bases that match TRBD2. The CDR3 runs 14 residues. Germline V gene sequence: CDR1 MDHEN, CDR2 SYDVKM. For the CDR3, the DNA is TGTGCCCGCAGTCCCTCGGGGGGGGGCTACGAGCAGTACTTC. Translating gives CARSPSGGGYEQYF.

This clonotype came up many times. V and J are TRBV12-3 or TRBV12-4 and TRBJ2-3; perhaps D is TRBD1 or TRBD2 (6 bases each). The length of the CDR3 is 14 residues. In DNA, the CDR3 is TGTGCGACCACGGGGGCTAGCGTCACAGATACGCAGTATTTT. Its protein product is CATTGASVTDTQYF.

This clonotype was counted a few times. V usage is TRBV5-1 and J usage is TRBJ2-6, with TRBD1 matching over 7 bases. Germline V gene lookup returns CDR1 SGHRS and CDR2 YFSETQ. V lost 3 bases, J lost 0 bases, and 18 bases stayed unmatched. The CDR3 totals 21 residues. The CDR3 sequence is CASSSGQAGLLGFSGANVLTF. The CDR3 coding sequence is TGCGCCAGCAGCTCCGGACAGGCCGGTCTTCTGGGGTTCTCTGGGGCCAACGTCCTGACTTTC.

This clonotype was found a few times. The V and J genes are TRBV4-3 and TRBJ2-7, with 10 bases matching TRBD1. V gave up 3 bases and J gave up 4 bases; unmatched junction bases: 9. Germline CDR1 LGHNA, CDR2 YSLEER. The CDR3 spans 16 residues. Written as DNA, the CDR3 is TGCGCCAGCAGCCAGGCCGGGACAGGGGTATCTTACGAGCAGTACTTC. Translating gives CASSQAGTGVSYEQYF.

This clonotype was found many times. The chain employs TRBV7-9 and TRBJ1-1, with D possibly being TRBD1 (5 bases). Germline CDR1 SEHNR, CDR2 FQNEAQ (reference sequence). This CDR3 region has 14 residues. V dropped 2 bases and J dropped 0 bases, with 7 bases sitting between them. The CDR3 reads CASSLRDVNTEAFF. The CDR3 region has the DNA TGTGCCAGCAGCTTAAGGGACGTGAACACTGAAGCTTTCTTT.

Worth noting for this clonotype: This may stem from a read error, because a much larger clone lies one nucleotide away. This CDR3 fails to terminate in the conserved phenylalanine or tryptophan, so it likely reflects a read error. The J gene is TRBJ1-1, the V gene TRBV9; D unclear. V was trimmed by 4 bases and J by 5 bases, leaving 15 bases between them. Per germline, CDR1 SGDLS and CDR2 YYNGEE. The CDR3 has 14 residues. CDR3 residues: CASSPRYGPTEAFL. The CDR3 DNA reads TGTGCCAGCAGCCCGAGGTATGGTCCTACTGAAGCTTTCCTT.

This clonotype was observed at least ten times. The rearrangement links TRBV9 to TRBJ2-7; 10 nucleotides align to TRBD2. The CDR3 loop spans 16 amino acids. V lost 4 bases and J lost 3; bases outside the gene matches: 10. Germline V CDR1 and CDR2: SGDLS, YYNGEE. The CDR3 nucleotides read TGTGCCAGCAGCCCGTTTGGACTAGCGGATATCTACGAGCAGTACTTC. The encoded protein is CASSPFGLADIYEQYF.

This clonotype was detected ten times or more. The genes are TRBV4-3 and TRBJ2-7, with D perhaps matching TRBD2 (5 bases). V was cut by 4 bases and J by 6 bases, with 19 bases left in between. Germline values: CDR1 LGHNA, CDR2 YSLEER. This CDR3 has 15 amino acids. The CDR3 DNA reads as TGCGCCAGCAGCCCAGGTCGGTGGGAGACTGGCGAGCAGTACTTC. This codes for CASSPGRWETGEQYF.

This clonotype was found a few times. The chain's CDR3 is CATRGQGASGYTF. CDR3 nucleotides: TGTGCCACCAGGGGACAGGGGGCGAGCGGCTACACCTTC. The chain couples TRBV24-1 to TRBJ1-2; 12 positions match TRBD1. CDR1 is KGHDR and CDR2 is SFDVKD in the germline V gene. CDR3 length: 13 amino acids. The junction had 4 bases not matched to a gene; V was cut back by 7 bases and J by 8 bases.